This TCR beta chain was retrieved from a study of blood T cell repertoires in COVID-19. Study summary: The United States, Italy and Spain provided the acute and convalescent COVID-19 samples. Sources were T cells, B-cell-depleted T cells, or PBMCs; the material itself was cDNA or gDNA.

TCRdb keeps only in-frame clones here, not all; method: immunoSEQ multiplex PCR. The sample yields 75,000 to 100,000 clones, about 83% seen once. The CDR3 contains 16 residues. Losses at the gene ends were 7 bases for V and 5 bases for J; bases not matched to a gene: 13. Germline CDR1 reads MNHNY; CDR2 reads SVGAGI (reference sequence). The chain is built from TRBV6-6 and TRBJ2-5, with 10 bases that match TRBD2. Sequencing was done on a sample of peripheral blood. The clonotype comes from a human donor in a cohort sampled during active COVID-19. As DNA, the CDR3 is TGTGCCAGCACCTCCGCACTAGCGGGAAGGAGGGAGACCCAGTACTTC. It codes for CASTSALAGRRETQYF.